This passage covers 17 T cell receptor beta chains from one sample sequenced in a study of T cells after somatic rescue of genetic block. TCRdb keeps only in-frame clones here, not all; method: immunoSEQ multiplex PCR. The table includes 65,000 to 70,000 clones, 85% to 95% detected once. Sequenced material: peripheral blood mononuclear cells (PBMCs). The receptors here all came from a middle-aged man.

This chain joins TRBV6-5 and TRBJ2-7; 7 nucleotides agree with TRBD1. V shed 5 bases and J 4 bases; nucleotides not matched to a gene: 5. This CDR3 region has 13 residues. Looked up from germline, CDR1 is MNHEY and CDR2 is SVGAGI. CDR3 DNA sequence: TGTGCCAGCAGTCTCAACAGGGGTTACGAGCAGTACTTC. Encoded protein: CASSLNRGYEQYF.

The chain couples TRBV7-2 to TRBJ2-7; possible D gene TRBD2, 6 bases. The germline gives CDR1 SGHTA, CDR2 FQGNSA. The CDR3 is made up of 16 amino acids. V was cut by 1 base and J by 2 bases, with 15 bases left in between. CDR3 amino acids: CASSLGGLRIPYEQYF. The CDR3 DNA reads TGTGCCAGCAGCTTAGGCGGACTACGGATTCCCTACGAGCAGTACTTC.

The rearrangement joins TRBV4-2 to TRBJ2-3; D is possibly TRBD2 (5 bases). The CDR3 totals 17 residues. In germline, CDR1 is LGHNA, CDR2 YNFKEQ. Trimming left V 0 bases short and J 4 bases short, with 17 bases between. The CDR3: CASSQEGVRSGADTQYF. The DNA of the CDR3 is TGTGCCAGCAGCCAAGAGGGAGTGAGAAGTGGGGCAGATACGCAGTATTTT.

The chain links TRBV19 to TRBJ2-5; TRBD2 might be the D (6 bases). This CDR3 spans 15 amino acids. The V gene lost 3 bases and the J gene lost 4 bases, with 15 bases spanning the gap. Germline V gene data show CDR1 as LNHDA and CDR2 as SQIVND (reference sequence). The CDR3 nucleotides read TGTGCCAGTAGTATTGGGTACCGGAGGGGAGAGACCCAGTACTTC. Amino acids: CASSIGYRRGETQYF. The variable domain in full, with the rest retrieved from reference TRBV19 and TRBJ2-5, is DGGITQSPKYLFRKEGQNVTLSCEQNLNHDAMYWYRQDPGQGLRLIYYSQIVNDFQKGDIAEGYSVSREKKESFPLTVTSAQKNPTAFYLCASSIGYRRGETQYFGPGTRLLVL.

V usage is TRBV2 and J usage is TRBJ1-6, with TRBD1 identical over 7 bases. The germline gives CDR1 SNHLY, CDR2 FYNNEI. This CDR3 comprises 15 residues. Trimming took 6 bases from V and 7 from J; bases not matched to a gene: 9. In nucleotides, the CDR3 is TGTGCCAGCAGACGACAGGGTCAGGGGAATTCACCCCTCCACTTT. It codes for CASRRQGQGNSPLHF. Based on the CDR3 plus reference TRBV2 and TRBJ1-6, the full variable domain is EPEVTQTPSHQVTQMGQEVILRCVPISNHLYFYWYRQILGQKVEFLVSFYNNEISEKSEIFDDQFSVERPDGSNFTLKIRSTKLEDSAMYFCASRRQGQGNSPLHFGNGTRLTVT.

The V and J genes are TRBV5-1 and TRBJ2-3; 9 bases match TRBD2. Trimming at V came to 0 bases and at J to 3 bases, leaving 5 bases not matched to a gene. Germline V gene data show CDR1 as SGHRS and CDR2 as YFSETQ. The CDR3 extends over 16 amino acids. CDR3 bases: TGCGCCAGCAGCTTGGGCAGCGGGGGGCTTACAGATACGCAGTATTTT. This encodes CASSLGSGGLTDTQYF.

The V call is TRBV5-6, the J call TRBJ2-1; 8 bases map to TRBD2. This CDR3 contains 16 residues. Trimming cost V 1 base and J 8 bases; bases outside gene matches: 11. CDR1 and CDR2 (germline): SGHDT, YYEEEE. The CDR3 region is CASSLLPSGSGHEQFF. In DNA form, the CDR3 reads TGTGCCAGCAGCTTGCTACCCAGCGGGAGTGGTCATGAGCAGTTCTTC.

The gene calls are TRBV6-1 and TRBJ2-7; perhaps TRBD2 as D (5 bases). From germline, CDR1 is MNHNS and CDR2 SASEGT. The CDR3 length is 13 residues. Trimming left V 0 bases short and J 5 bases short, with 8 bases between. CDR3 in amino acids: CASSEALRDEQYF. As DNA, the CDR3 is TGTGCCAGCAGTGAAGCGCTGAGGGACGAGCAGTACTTC.

The chain has TRBV28 and TRBJ2-7; D gene uncertain. This CDR3 contains 12 residues. CDR1 is MDHEN, CDR2 SYDVKM, per germline. Trimming left V 1 base short and J 3 bases short, with 4 bases between. CDR3 sequence (DNA): TGTGCCAGCAGTTTATCCAACTACGAGCAGTACTTC. This codes for CASSLSNYEQYF.

This chain connects TRBV2 to TRBJ1-5, with 8 bases aligning to TRBD1. CDR3 length: 16 residues. The germline CDR1 and CDR2 sequences are SNHLY and FYNNEI. V was clipped by 6 bases and J by 2 bases; unmatched bases: 9. The CDR3 region has the DNA TGTGCCAGCAGGGGTACAGGGGGTAACGGCAATCAGCCCCAGCATTTT. It codes for CASRGTGGNGNQPQHF.

This clone was counted a single time. This chain joins TRBV2 and TRBJ2-1; D call uncertain. Between the trimmed V and J ends, which lost 7 bases and 6 bases, there was a span of 10 bases. Per germline, CDR1 SNHLY and CDR2 FYNNEI. The CDR3 is made up of 12 amino acids. CDR3 loop: CASMAGINEQFF. The CDR3 DNA reads TGTGCCAGCATGGCAGGTATCAATGAGCAGTTCTTC.

The sample holds one count of this clone. The chain uses TRBV28 and TRBJ1-5; 10 bases map to TRBD1. The V gene end was trimmed by 4 bases and the J gene end by 6 bases; junction bases not matched to a gene: 9. The CDR3 spans 16 residues. Germline-derived CDR1 and CDR2 are MDHEN and SYDVKM. CDR3 in amino acids: CASSSRRDRGAQPQHF. In DNA form, the CDR3 reads TGTGCCAGCAGTTCCCGCCGGGACAGGGGAGCTCAGCCCCAGCATTTT.

This clone was counted once. The chain uses TRBV7-2 and TRBJ2-1, with TRBD2 as a possible D gene (5 bases). Germline V gene data show CDR1 as SGHTA and CDR2 as FQGNSA. This CDR3 contains 14 residues. The germline V and J ends were trimmed by 3 bases and 5 bases, with 11 bases remaining between them. The CDR3 DNA is TGTGCCAGCAGCTTGGCACTAGAGAACAATGAGCAGTTCTTC. Residues: CASSLALENNEQFF.

The rearrangement uses TRBV15 and TRBJ1-1; possible D gene TRBD1, 6 bases. From germline, CDR1 is LNHNV and CDR2 YYDKDF (reference sequence). The CDR3 is 16 amino acids. V was clipped by 4 bases and J by 5 bases, with 20 bases between them. CDR3 coding DNA: TGTGCCACCAGCAAACCCCCGGGGGCCCGGGGGACTGAAGCTTTCTTT. Protein product: CATSKPPGARGTEAFF.

With regard to this clone: Different DNA sequences within this sample yield the same CDR3. The V call is TRBV7-2, the J call TRBJ2-5; a weak D match, TRBD2 (5 bases). Germline V gene sequence: CDR1 SGHTA, CDR2 FQGNSA. This CDR3 contains 17 residues. The V and J ends lost 5 bases and 5 bases respectively, with 24 bases between them. For the CDR3, the DNA is TGTGCCAGCAGCCCACCCCCCTGGCAGCGGAGGTTGGAGACCCAGTACTTC. Translated, it gives CASSPPPWQRRLETQYF.

This chain uses TRBV11-3 with TRBJ2-3; TRBD1 might be the D (5 bases). Trimming removed 5 bases from V and 1 base from J, with 10 bases in between. The V gene's germline CDR1 is SGHNT and CDR2 YENEEA. The CDR3 covers 14 residues. The chain's CDR3 is CASSQGRGTDTQYF. Written as DNA, the CDR3 is TGTGCCAGCAGCCAGGGAAGGGGCACAGATACGCAGTATTTT.

The J gene is TRBJ2-2, the V gene TRBV5-1; the match to TRBD1 covers 10 bases. Germline CDR1 is SGHRS and CDR2 is YFSETQ. V trimming: 4 bases; J trimming: 4 bases; junction bases outside the gene matches: 7. This CDR3 is 16 amino acids long. In DNA, the CDR3 is TGCGCCAGCAGCGGGGGGACAGGGGTTGCCACCGGGGAGCTGTTTTTT. This translates into CASSGGTGVATGELFF.